These T cell receptor beta chains were read from a single sample in a study of monozygotic twins with cystic fibrosis. Clones were read by immunoSEQ multiplex PCR, and TCRdb kept only the in-frame ones, dropping some. This sample has 25,000 or so clones, with about nine tenths found just once. The sequencing sample was made of blood. These receptors came from a girl aged 2-10 years with cystic fibrosis. Each CDR3 is given with its conserved first and last residue. A D gene is named only where the DNA matches it firmly. Clone size is stated in some rows and not others, as once, few, many or a class when expanded.

d_gene	abundance	v_gene	j_gene	CDR3nt	CDR3aa
-	-	TRBV2	TRBJ2-7	TGTGCCAGCAGTAAAGGAGGGGGGACCTACGAGCAGTACTTC	CASSKGGGTYEQYF
-	-	TRBV9	TRBJ2-5	TGTGCCAGCAGCAAACAAAGCCACTACCAAGAGACCCAGTACTTC	CASSKQSHYQETQYF
TRBD1	-	TRBV5-5	TRBJ1-5	TGTGCCAGCAGCTTGCACCCAACCACCGGGACAGGGGGCTGGCAGCCCCAGCATTTT	CASSLHPTTGTGGWQPQHF
TRBD1	-	TRBV4-3	TRBJ2-2	TGCGCCAGCAGCCCCAGGGGGAAGAACACCGGGGAGCTGTTTTTT	CASSPRGKNTGELFF
TRBD1	-	TRBV5-6	TRBJ1-1	TGTGCCAGCAGCCCCACTTACACAGGGGCGGAGGGAGCTTTCTTT	CASSPTYTGAEGAFF
TRBD1	-	TRBV2	TRBJ2-1	TGTGCCAGCAGTGTTGGGACAGGGGCACGCAATGAGCAGTTCTTC	CASSVGTGARNEQFF
-	-	TRBV7-9	TRBJ1-1	TGTGCCAGCAGCGTCGATGAGTGGGCTTTCTTT	CASSVDEWAFF
-	-	TRBV6-5	TRBJ2-7	TGTGCCAGCAGTTACTCCAGGGGAGGATCCGAGCAGTACTTC	CASSYSRGGSEQYF
-	-	TRBV4-1	TRBJ2-1	TGCGCCAGCAGCCAAGTGGCGGATCAGAATCCCTACAATGAGCAGTTCTTC	CASSQVADQNPYNEQFF
-	-	TRBV27	TRBJ1-1	TGTGCCAGCAGTTTATACTTAACGGGCACTGAAGCTTTCTTT	CASSLYLTGTEAFF
TRBD1	-	TRBV19	TRBJ2-7	TGTGCCAGTAGCACTCAGATAACAGGGGACGAGCAGTACTTC	CASSTQITGDEQYF
-	-	TRBV5-4	TRBJ2-7	TGTGCCAGCAGCTCAGGACTTGCCTACGAGCAGTACTTC	CASSSGLAYEQYF
TRBD2	-	TRBV5-1	TRBJ2-2	TGCGCCAGCAGCTTGGGCGGCCTAGCGGGGGCGTCAAACACCGGGGAGCTGTTTTTT	CASSLGGLAGASNTGELFF
-	-	TRBV20-1	TRBJ1-4	TGCAGCGAGAACCGAGGGGGAAAACTGTTTTTT	CSENRGGKLFF
-	-	TRBV19	TRBJ1-2	TGTGCCAGTAGTACCCCCGTTGGAGGGGAATGCACCTTC	CASSTPVGGECTF
TRBD1	-	TRBV7-8	TRBJ1-2	TGTGCCAGCAGCTTAGGACAGGGAAACAACTATGGCTACACCTTC	CASSLGQGNNYGYTF
-	once	TRBV2	TRBJ2-2	TGTGCCAGCAGTGAAACAATCCCGAACACCGGGGAGCTGTTTTTT	CASSETIPNTGELFF
-	-	TRBV11-2	TRBJ2-7	TGTGCCAGCAGCCTAGGCAGGGAGCACGAGCAGTACTTC	CASSLGREHEQYF
-	-	TRBV5-1	TRBJ2-1	TGCGCCAGCAGCTTGGCCTCCCCAGGCACCTACAATGAGCAGTTCTTC	CASSLASPGTYNEQFF
-	-	TRBV4-1	TRBJ1-1	TGCGCCAGCAGCCAATGGCGGTTGAACACTGAAGCTTTCTTT	CASSQWRLNTEAFF
TRBD2	-	TRBV19	TRBJ2-1	TGTGCCAGTAGTATGGGCGGGGGGATTCTTTACAATGAGCAGTTCTTC	CASSMGGGILYNEQFF